This TCR beta chain comes out of a study of PD-1 blockade in classical Hodgkin lymphoma. Every patient experienced relapse after autologous stem cell transplantation, and brentuximab vedotin exposure varied. The assay was immunoSEQ multiplex PCR, and TCRdb's table has in-frame clones only and misses some. The sample contains approximately 52,000 clones, around 67% of which appear only once. About this clone: What it binds is unknown.

This CDR3 has 13 residues. Germline CDR1 is SQVTM and CDR2 is ANQGSEA. J was trimmed by 4 bases and V by 7 bases; bases with no gene match: 8. General study points: Sources of repertoire differences remain undefined, possibly disease activity or prior therapy.

The gene calls are TRBV29-1 and TRBJ1-2, with 8 nucleotides matching TRBD1. The TCR originated in a human donor with classical Hodgkin lymphoma. The sample in question was peripheral blood mononuclear cells (PBMCs), obtained before the second cycle of nivolumab. The CDR3 coding sequence is TGCAGCGGCGCCGTAGGGACAGGCTATGGCTACACCTTC. Amino acids: CSGAVGTGYGYTF.